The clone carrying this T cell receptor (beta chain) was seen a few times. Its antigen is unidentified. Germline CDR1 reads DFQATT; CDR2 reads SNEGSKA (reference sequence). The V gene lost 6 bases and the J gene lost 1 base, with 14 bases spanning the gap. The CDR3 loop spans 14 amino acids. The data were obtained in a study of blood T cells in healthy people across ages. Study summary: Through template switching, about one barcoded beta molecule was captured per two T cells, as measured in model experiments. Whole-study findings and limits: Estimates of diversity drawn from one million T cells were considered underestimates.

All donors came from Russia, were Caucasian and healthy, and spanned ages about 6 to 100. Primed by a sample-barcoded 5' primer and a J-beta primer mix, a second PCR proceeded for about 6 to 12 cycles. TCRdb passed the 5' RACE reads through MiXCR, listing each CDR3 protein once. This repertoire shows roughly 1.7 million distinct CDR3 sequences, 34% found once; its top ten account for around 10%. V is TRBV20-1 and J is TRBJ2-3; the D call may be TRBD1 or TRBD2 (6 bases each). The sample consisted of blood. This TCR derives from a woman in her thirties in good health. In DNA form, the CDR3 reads TGCAGTGCCACAGGGTCGGGGGGCACAGATACGCAGTATTTT. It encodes CSATGSGGTDTQYF.